Included here is one TCR beta chain sequence, with context. This entry comes from a study of blood T cell repertoires in COVID-19. Across the study: Italy, Spain and the United States were the sources of the convalescent and acute COVID-19 samples.

Some clones are missing from TCRdb's copy, which holds only in-frame ones; the method was immunoSEQ multiplex PCR. This table has about 190,000 clones, around 84% appearing once. Sequencing used PBMCs or T cells enriched from blood (not recorded which). The source of this sequence is a woman between 25 and 40 years old who had been exposed to COVID-19.

The CDR3 loop is CASSLGGDYTF. CDR3 sequence (DNA): TGTGCCAGCAGCCTCGGGGGAGACTACACCTTC. This sequence joins TRBV27 and TRBJ1-2, with a tentative D call TRBD1 (5 bases). Germline CDR1 is MNHEY and CDR2 is SMNVEV (reference sequence). Between the trimmed V and J ends, which lost 6 bases and 10 bases, there was a span of 12 bases. The length of the CDR3 is 11 residues.